This TCR beta chain was found in a study of T cells in Graves' hyperthyroidism and ophthalmopathy. This clonotype was detected ten times or more. TCR beta CDR3 regions were amplified from RNA. Initially, a first-round RT-PCR of the TCR CDR3 employed the HTBI primer set. Via MiXCR, TCRdb re-called the multiplex PCR reads, giving one row per CDR3 protein. The repertoire consists of 550,000 to 650,000 distinct CDR3 sequences, with approximately 15% occurring once and the leading ten covering under 7%. Each diagnosis was grounded in clinical symptoms, serum thyroxine and TRAb, thyroid ultrasound, and orbital computed tomography. Isolation of PBMCs was performed on around 10 ml fresh peripheral blood. The CDR3 has 13 residues. Trimming stripped 10 bases from V and 3 bases from J, with 15 bases between. Germline CDR1 and CDR2: MNHNS and SASEGT.

The sample taken for sequencing was blood. This sequence was found in a woman in her 30s with Graves' hyperthyroidism that later progressed to Graves' ophthalmopathy. This chain links TRBV6-1 with TRBJ2-5, with D possibly matching TRBD2 (6 bases). This chain's CDR3 is CATETRGEETQYF. Here the CDR3 DNA reads TGTGCCACCGAGACTAGAGGGGAAGAGACCCAGTACTTC.